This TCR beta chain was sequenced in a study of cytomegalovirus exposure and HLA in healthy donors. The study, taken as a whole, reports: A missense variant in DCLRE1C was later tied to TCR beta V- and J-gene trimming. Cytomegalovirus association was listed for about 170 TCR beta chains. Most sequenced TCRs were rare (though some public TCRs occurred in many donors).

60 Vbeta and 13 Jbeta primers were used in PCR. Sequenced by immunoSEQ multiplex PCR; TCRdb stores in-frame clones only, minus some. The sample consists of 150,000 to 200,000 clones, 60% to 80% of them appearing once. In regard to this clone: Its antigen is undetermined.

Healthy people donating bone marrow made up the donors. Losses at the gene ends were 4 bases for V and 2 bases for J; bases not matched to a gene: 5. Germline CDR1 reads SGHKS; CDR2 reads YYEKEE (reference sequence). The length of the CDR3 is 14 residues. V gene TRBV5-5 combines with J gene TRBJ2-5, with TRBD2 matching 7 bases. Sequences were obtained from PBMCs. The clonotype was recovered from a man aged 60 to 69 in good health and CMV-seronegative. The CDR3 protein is CASSRAGVQETQYF. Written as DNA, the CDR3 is TGTGCCAGCAGCCGCGCGGGGGTACAAGAGACCCAGTACTTC.